This T cell receptor beta chain was recovered during a study of a mutant IDH1 vaccine in newly diagnosed glioma. Study at large: Most had both radiotherapy and temozolomide beforehand; others had only one.

Of note for this clone: Antigen: not known.

The time point was: week 11, during vaccination. Every vaccination contained 300 ug of the mutant IDH1 20-mer peptide and was paired with topical imiquimod. Repertoires were generated with immunoSEQ multiplex PCR, while TCRdb's copy carries only in-frame clones and drops some. In the table there are around 65,000 clones, 80% of which are singletons. This clonotype was obtained from a man aged 50-60 years with glioma. The sequencing used PBMCs, collected from a glioma patient whose treatment included an IDH1 peptide vaccine.

CDR3 in DNA: TGTGCCAGCAGCTTAGGCCGGGACTTAAACACTGAAGCTTTCTTT. Its protein product is CASSLGRDLNTEAFF. The chain joins TRBV11-3 to TRBJ1-1; TRBD1 might be the D (5 bases). This CDR3 has 15 residues. CDR1 is SGHNT and CDR2 is YENEEA in the germline V gene. The germline V and J ends were trimmed by 1 base and 2 bases, with 11 bases remaining between them.